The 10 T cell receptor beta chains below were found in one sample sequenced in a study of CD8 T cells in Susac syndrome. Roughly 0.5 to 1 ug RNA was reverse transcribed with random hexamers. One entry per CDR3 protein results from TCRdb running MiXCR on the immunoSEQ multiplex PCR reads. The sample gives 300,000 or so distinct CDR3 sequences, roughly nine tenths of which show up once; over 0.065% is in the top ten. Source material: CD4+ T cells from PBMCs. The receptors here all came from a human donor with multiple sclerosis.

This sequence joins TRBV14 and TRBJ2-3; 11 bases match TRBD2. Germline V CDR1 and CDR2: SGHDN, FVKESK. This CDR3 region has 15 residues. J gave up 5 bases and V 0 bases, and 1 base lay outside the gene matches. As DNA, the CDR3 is TGTGCCAGCAGCCAAGACGGACTAGCGGGAGATACGCAGTATTTT. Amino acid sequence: CASSQDGLAGDTQYF.

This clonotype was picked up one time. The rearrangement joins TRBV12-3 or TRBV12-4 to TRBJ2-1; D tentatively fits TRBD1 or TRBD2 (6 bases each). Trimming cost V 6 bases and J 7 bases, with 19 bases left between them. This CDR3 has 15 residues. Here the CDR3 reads CASSRSVQGGNEQFF. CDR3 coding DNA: TGTGCCAGCAGCCGATCGGTACAGGGAGGTAATGAGCAGTTCTTC.

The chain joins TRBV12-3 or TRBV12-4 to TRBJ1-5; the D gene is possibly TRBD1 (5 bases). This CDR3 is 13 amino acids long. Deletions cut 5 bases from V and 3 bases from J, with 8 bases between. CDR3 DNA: TGTGCCAGCAGTGCACAGGACAATCAGCCCCAGCATTTT. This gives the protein CASSAQDNQPQHF.

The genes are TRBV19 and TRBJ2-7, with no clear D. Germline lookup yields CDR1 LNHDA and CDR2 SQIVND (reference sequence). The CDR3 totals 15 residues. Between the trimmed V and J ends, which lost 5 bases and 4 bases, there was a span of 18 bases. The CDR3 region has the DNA TGTGCCAGTAGTCTTGACCTGGGTCCCTCTTACGAGCAGTACTTC. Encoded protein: CASSLDLGPSYEQYF.

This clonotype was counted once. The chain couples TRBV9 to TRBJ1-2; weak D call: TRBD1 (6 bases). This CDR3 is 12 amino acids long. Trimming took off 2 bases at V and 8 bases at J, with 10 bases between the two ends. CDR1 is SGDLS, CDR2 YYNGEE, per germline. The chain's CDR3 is CASSVLGGGYTF. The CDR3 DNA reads TGTGCCAGCAGCGTTTTGGGGGGCGGCTACACCTTC. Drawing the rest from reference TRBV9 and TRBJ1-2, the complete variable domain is DSGVTQTPKHLITATGQRVTLRCSPRSGDLSVYWYQQSLDQGLQFLIQYYNGEERAKGNILERFSAQQFPDLHSELNLSSLELGDSALYFCASSVLGGGYTFGSGTRLTVV.

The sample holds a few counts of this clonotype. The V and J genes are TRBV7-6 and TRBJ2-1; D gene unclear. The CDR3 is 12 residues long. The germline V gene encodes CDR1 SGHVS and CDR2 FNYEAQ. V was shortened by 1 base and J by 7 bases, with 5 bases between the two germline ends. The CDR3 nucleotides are TGTGCCAGCAGCTTAGGGATAAATGAGCAGTTCTTC. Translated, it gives CASSLGINEQFF.

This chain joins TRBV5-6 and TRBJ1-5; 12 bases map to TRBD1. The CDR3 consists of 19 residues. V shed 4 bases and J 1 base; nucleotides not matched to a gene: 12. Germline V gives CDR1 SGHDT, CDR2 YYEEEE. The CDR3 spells CASSAPGTGGAESNQPQHF. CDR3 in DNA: TGTGCCAGCAGCGCTCCCGGGACAGGGGGCGCAGAAAGCAATCAGCCCCAGCATTTT.

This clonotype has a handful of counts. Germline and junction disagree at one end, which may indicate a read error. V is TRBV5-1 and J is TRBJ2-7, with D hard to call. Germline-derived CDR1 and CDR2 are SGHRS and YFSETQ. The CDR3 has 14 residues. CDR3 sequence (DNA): TGTGCCAGCAGCTTAGCACCTGCGTCCTACGAGCAGTACTTC. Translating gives CASSLAPASYEQYF.

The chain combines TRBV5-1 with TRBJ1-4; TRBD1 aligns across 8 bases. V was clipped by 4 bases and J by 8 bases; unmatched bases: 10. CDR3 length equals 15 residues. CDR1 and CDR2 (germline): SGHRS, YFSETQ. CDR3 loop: CASSPRPGGEEKLFF. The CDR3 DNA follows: TGCGCCAGCAGCCCCCGACCAGGGGGCGAAGAAAAACTGTTTTTT. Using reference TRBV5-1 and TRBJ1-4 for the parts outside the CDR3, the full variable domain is KAGVTQTPRYLIKTRGQQVTLSCSPISGHRSVSWYQQTPGQGLQFLFEYFSETQRNKGNFPGRFSGRQFSNSRSEMNVSTLELGDSALYLCASSPRPGGEEKLFFGSGTQLSVL.

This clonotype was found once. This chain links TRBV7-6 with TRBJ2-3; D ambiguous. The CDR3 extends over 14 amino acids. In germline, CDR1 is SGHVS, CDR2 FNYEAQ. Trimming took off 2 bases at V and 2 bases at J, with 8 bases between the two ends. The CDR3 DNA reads TGTGCCAGCAGCTTAAGTCCCATCACAGATACGCAGTATTTT. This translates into CASSLSPITDTQYF. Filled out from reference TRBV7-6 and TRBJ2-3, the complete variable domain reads GAGVSQSPRYKVTKRGQDVALRCDPISGHVSLYWYRQALGQGPEFLTYFNYEAQQDKSGLPNDRFSAERPEGSISTLTIQRTEQRDSAMYRCASSLSPITDTQYFGPGTRLTVL.